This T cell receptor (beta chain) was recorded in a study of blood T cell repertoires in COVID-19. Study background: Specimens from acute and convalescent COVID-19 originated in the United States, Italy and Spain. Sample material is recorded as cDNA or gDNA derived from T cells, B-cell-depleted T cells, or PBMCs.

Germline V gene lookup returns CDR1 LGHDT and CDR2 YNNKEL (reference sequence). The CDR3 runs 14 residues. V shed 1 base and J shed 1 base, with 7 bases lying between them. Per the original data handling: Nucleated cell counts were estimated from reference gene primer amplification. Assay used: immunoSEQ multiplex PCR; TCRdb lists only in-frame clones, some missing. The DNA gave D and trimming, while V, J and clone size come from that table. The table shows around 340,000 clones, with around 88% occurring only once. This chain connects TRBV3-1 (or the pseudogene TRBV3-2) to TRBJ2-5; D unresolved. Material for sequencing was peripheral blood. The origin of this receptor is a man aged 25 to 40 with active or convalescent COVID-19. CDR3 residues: CASSQGASQETQYF. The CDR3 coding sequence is TGTGCCAGCAGCCAAGGGGCATCCCAAGAGACCCAGTACTTC.